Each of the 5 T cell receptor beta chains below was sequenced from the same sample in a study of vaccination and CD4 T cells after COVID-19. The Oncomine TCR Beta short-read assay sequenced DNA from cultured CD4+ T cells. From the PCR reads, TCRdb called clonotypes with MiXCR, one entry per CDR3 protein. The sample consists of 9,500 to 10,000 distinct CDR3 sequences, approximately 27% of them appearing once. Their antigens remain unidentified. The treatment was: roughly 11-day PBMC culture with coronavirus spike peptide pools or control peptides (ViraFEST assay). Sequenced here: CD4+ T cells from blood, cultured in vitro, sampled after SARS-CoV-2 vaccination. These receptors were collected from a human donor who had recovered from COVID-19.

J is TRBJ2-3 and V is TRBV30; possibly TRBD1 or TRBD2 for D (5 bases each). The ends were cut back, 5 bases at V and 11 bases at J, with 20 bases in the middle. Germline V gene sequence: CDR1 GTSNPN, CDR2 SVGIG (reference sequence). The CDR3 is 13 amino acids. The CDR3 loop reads CAWLDPPRGMQYF. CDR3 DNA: TGTGCCTGGTTGGACCCCCCGAGGGGAATGCAGTATTTT.

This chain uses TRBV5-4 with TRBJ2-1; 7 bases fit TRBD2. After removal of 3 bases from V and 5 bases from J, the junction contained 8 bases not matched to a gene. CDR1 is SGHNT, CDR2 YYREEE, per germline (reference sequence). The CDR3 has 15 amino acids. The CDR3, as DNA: TGTGCCAGCAGCTGGGAAGGGCGGGAGAACAATGAGCAGTTCTTC. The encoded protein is CASSWEGRENNEQFF.

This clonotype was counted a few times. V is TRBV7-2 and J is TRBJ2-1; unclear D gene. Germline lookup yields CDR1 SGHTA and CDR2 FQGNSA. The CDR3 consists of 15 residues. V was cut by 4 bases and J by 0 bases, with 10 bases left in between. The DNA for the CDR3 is TGTGCCAGCAGCTCACAGCTGAGCTCCTACAATGAGCAGTTCTTC. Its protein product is CASSSQLSSYNEQFF.

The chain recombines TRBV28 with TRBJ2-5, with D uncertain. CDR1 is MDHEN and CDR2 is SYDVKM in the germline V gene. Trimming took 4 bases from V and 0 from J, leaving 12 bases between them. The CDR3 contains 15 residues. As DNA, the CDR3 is TGTGCCAGCAGTTACCCATCTATGTACCAAGAGACCCAGTACTTC. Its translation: CASSYPSMYQETQYF.

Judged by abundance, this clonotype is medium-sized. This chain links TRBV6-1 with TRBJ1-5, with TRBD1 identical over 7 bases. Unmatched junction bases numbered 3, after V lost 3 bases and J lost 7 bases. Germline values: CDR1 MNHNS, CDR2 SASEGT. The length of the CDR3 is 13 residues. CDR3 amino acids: CASSDRGRQPQHF. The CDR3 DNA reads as TGTGCCAGCAGTGACAGGGGGAGGCAGCCCCAGCATTTT.